Given below is one TCR beta chain in context. V gave up 5 bases and J gave up 0 bases, with 8 bases separating them. The length of the CDR3 is 15 residues. Germline CDR1 and CDR2: MNHEY and SVGAGI. The record originates from a study of blood T cell repertoires in COVID-19. The method was immunoSEQ multiplex PCR; TCRdb's version includes in-frame clones alone and lacks a portion of them. The table has around 170,000 clones, roughly 78% seen once. The sample taken for sequencing was peripheral blood. This receptor was taken from a man aged 70-80 years with active or convalescent COVID-19. The rearrangement links TRBV6-5 to TRBJ2-6, with a possible D match to TRBD1 (5 bases). The CDR3 DNA reads TGTGCCAGCAGTATCGACAGCTCTGGGGCCAACGTCCTGACTTTC. Translated, it gives CASSIDSSGANVLTF.